A selection of T cell receptor beta chains follows, all from one sample in a study of blood T cell repertoires in COVID-19. Assay used: immunoSEQ multiplex PCR; TCRdb lists only in-frame clones, some missing. This table holds about 210,000 clones, about 91% found once. Sequencing input: peripheral blood. The receptors were sampled from a woman in her thirties or forties with acute or convalescent COVID-19. Each CDR3 is given with its conserved first and last residue. The D gene is left open where the match is weak. Expanded clones are given a class, and other clones once, few, many or no size at all.

TRBV4-1	NA	TRBJ1-3	14	NA	TGCGCCAGCAGCGGCAGGGTTTCTGGAAACACCATATATTTT	CASSGRVSGNTIYF
TRBV4-2	NA	TRBJ1-3	19	few	TGTGCCAGCAGCCATACCGGCTGGGGGGGTCCGAAGGGGGGAAACACCATATATTTT	CASSHTGWGGPKGGNTIYF
TRBV6-1	TRBD1	TRBJ1-2	13	NA	TGTGCCAGCAGGGGACAGGGGAACTATGGCTACACCTTC	CASRGQGNYGYTF
TRBV27	TRBD1	TRBJ1-2	13	once	TGTGCCAGCCGATCGGGACAGCACTATGGCTACACCTTC	CASRSGQHYGYTF
TRBV9	TRBD2	TRBJ2-5	18	NA	TGTGCCAGCAGCGTAGGAACTAGCGGGGGCCTGGCGGGAGAGACCCAGTACTTC	CASSVGTSGGLAGETQYF
TRBV6-5	TRBD2	TRBJ2-3	15	NA	TGTGCCAGCAGTACTAGCGGGGGAGAGACAGATACGCAGTATTTT	CASSTSGGETDTQYF
TRBV5-6	NA	TRBJ2-3	18	NA	TGTGCCAGCAGCTTAGGGGGCGGGGTAGGTCTTGGAACAGATACGCAGTATTTT	CASSLGGGVGLGTDTQYF
TRBV11-2	TRBD2	TRBJ2-1	14	once	TGTGCCAGCAGCTTACAGCGGGGTTACAATGAGCAGTTCTTC	CASSLQRGYNEQFF
TRBV5-6	NA	TRBJ1-5	14	NA	TGTGCCAGCAGCCCCGGGGGGGCTGTTCAGCCCCAGCATTTT	CASSPGGAVQPQHF
TRBV28	TRBD1	TRBJ1-1	19	NA	TGTGCCAGCATTGGGCCCCCGGCGACAGGGGTCGGGGTGAACACTGAAGCTTTCTTT	CASIGPPATGVGVNTEAFF
TRBV11-2	NA	TRBJ2-1	18	NA	TGTGCCAGCAGCAAGGCCCCCGAGGACAACCTAGGGGGGGGCCAGGAGTTCTTC	CASSKAPEDNLGGGQEFF
TRBV5-5	NA	TRBJ2-2	15	NA	TGTGCCAGCAGCTTTTCTATACTCAACACCGGGGAGCTGTTTTTT	CASSFSILNTGELFF
TRBV7-2	TRBD1	TRBJ1-2	13	NA	TGTGCCAGCCAAAACAGGGGATTGAGAGGCTACACCTTC	CASQNRGLRGYTF
TRBV28	TRBD1	TRBJ1-2	14	NA	TGTGCCAGCAAGCAGGGGGTTTACAACTATGGCTACACCTTC	CASKQGVYNYGYTF
TRBV18	NA	TRBJ1-6	14	NA	TGTGCCAGCTCACCCTACGGAGAAGTATCACCCCTCCACTTT	CASSPYGEVSPLHF
TRBV5-1	TRBD2	TRBJ2-1	14	once	TGCGCCAGCAGCTTCTTAGCGGGGGACAATGAGCAGTTCTTC	CASSFLAGDNEQFF
TRBV3-1/TRBV3-2	NA	TRBJ2-3	17	NA	TGTGCCAGCAGCCGAGGGCCGGGAAACGGGGGCACAGATACGCAGTATTTT	CASSRGPGNGGTDTQYF
TRBV9	NA	TRBJ1-2	16	NA	TGTGCCAGCAGCGCTGAGGGGACACTTTACAACTATGGCTACACCTTC	CASSAEGTLYNYGYTF
TRBV19	NA	TRBJ1-3	14	once	TGTGCCAGTAGATGGGCAGGTTCTGGAAACACCATATATTTT	CASRWAGSGNTIYF
TRBV2	NA	TRBJ1-5	14	NA	TGTGCCAGCACACAGGGTCATAGCAATCAGCCCCAGCATTTT	CASTQGHSNQPQHF
TRBV5-1	TRBD1	TRBJ1-1	16	NA	TGCGCCAGCAGCGTCGGAAGGACAGGGCTGAACACTGAAGCTTTCTTT	CASSVGRTGLNTEAFF
TRBV7-8	TRBD2	TRBJ2-3	18	NA	TGTGCCAGCAGCTTACCTCGGGTGAGCGGGGGGACCACAGATACGCAGTATTTT	CASSLPRVSGGTTDTQYF
TRBV2	TRBD2	TRBJ2-1	14	NA	TGTGCCAGCAGGGGCGGGAGCTCCTACAATGAGCAGTTCTTC	CASRGGSSYNEQFF
TRBV28	TRBD1	TRBJ1-5	15	NA	TGTGCCAGCACCCGGACAGGGGATAGCAATCAGCCCCAGCATTTT	CASTRTGDSNQPQHF
TRBV21-1	NA	TRBJ2-4	19	NA	TGTGCCAGCAGCCAAGCGCCAGGGGGCAATATACCAGCCAAAAACATTCAGTACTTC	CASSQAPGGNIPAKNIQYF
TRBV5-5	NA	TRBJ2-6	15	NA	TGTGCCAGCAGCTTCGCGGGTTCTGGGGCCAACGTCCTGACTTTC	CASSFAGSGANVLTF
TRBV7-2	TRBD2	TRBJ2-5	16	NA	TGTGCCAGCAGCGCAAGACTAGCGGGGTTCCAAGAGACCCAGTACTTC	CASSARLAGFQETQYF
TRBV7-9	TRBD1	TRBJ1-2	14	NA	TGTGCCAGCAGCCGACGGGGGACAGGGAATGGCTACACCTTC	CASSRRGTGNGYTF
TRBV27	TRBD1	TRBJ1-2	14	once	TGTGCCAGCAGTTTTGGGACAGGGAGCTATGGCTACACCTTC	CASSFGTGSYGYTF
TRBV21-1	NA	TRBJ2-5	22	once	TGTGCCAGCAGCAAAGAATCAGAGAGGGAGCCCTCATACCACGCTATCCAAGAGACCCAGTACTTC	CASSKESEREPSYHAIQETQYF
TRBV7-9	NA	TRBJ1-4	15	NA	TGTGCCAGCAGCCGCACCTGGGGCCTAAGGGAAAAACTGTTTTTT	CASSRTWGLREKLFF
TRBV5-1	TRBD1	TRBJ1-3	18	NA	TGCGCCAGCAGCCCCGGGGGACAGGGGGCTAGTCATGGAAACACCATATATTTT	CASSPGGQGASHGNTIYF